Sequencing of this T cell receptor beta chain was carried out in a study of molecular identifiers for immune sequencing clone quantification. This clonotype occurred many times. This CDR3 has 16 residues. V was clipped by 3 bases and J by 0 bases; unmatched bases: 6. The germline V gene encodes CDR1 MDHEN and CDR2 SYDVKM. TCRdb passed the PCR reads through MiXCR, listing each CDR3 protein once. This table holds about 68,000 distinct CDR3 sequences, about a sixth found once. Sequenced input: naive CD8+ T cells from blood, with Jurkat cell RNA spiked in. This sample's subset: FACS-sorted CD8+CD4-CCR7+CD45RA+ naive T cells. This receptor was taken from a human donor in good health. Some libraries in this study had Jurkat cell RNA spiked in. The genes are TRBV28 and TRBJ2-7, with 9 bases fitting TRBD2. The CDR3, as DNA: TGTGCCAGCAGTTTGACTAGCGGAGTCCCCTCCTACGAGCAGTACTTC. It is translated as CASSLTSGVPSYEQYF.